What follows describes a single T cell receptor beta chain. Per the original methods: Using reference gene primer amplification, nucleated cell counts were estimated. Sequencing was performed with immunoSEQ multiplex PCR; in TCRdb, only in-frame clones are kept and a portion is missing. The V and J calls and clone size were taken over from that table, and D and trimming were inferred from the DNA. The repertoire holds some 160,000 clones, with around 82% as singletons. The ends were cut back, 1 base at V and 8 bases at J, with 15 bases in the middle. Germline V CDR1 and CDR2: SGDLS, YYNGEE. CDR3 length: 15 amino acids. The data were obtained in a study of blood T cell repertoires in COVID-19. Study context: Donors in the United States, Italy and Spain gave samples during acute or convalescent COVID-19. T cells, B-cell-depleted T cells, or PBMCs provided the cDNA or gDNA that served as material.

This receptor was identified in a woman older than 75 with acute or convalescent COVID-19. The genes are TRBV9 and TRBJ1-4; D may be TRBD1 (5 bases). Sequenced: peripheral blood. The CDR3 bases are TGTGCCAGCAGCGTATCCGGGGGAGTTGAAGAAAAACTGTTTTTT. This encodes CASSVSGGVEEKLFF.